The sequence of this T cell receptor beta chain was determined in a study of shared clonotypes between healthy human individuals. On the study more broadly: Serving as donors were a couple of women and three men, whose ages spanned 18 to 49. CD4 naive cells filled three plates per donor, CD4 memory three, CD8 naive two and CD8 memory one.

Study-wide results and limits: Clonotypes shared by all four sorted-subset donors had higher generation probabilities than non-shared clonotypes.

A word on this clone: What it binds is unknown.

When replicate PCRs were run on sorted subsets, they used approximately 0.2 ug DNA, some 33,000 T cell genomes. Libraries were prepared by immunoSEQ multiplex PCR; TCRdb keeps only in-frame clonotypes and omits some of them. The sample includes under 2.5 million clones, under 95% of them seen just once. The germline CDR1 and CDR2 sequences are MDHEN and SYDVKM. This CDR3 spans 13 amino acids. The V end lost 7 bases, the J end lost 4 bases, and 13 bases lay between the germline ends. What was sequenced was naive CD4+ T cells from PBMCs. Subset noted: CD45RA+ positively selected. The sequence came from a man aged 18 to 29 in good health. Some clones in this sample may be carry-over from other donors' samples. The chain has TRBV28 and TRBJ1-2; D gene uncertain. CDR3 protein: CASNIPAVYGYTF. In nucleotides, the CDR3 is TGTGCCAGCAACATACCGGCCGTCTATGGCTACACCTTC.